Below, 16 T cell receptor beta chains from the same sample are listed, as sequenced in a study of shared clonotypes between healthy human individuals. Naive CD8 cells comprised CD45RO-negative, CCR7-positively selected cells, excluding terminally differentiated effector memory CD45RA+ cells. The assay was immunoSEQ multiplex PCR, and TCRdb's table has in-frame clones only and misses some. This sample has about 590,000 clones; 95% to 96% occur once, and the top ten carry 0.11%. The sample taken for sequencing was naive CD8+ T cells sorted from blood. These receptors all come from a woman aged 25 to 39 in good health.

The rearrangement joins TRBV28 to TRBJ1-1; unclear D gene. Germline V gene lookup returns CDR1 MDHEN and CDR2 SYDVKM. This CDR3 contains 12 residues. The ends were cut back, 4 bases at V and 1 base at J, with 4 bases in the middle. This CDR3 reads CASSYRNTEAFF. In nucleotides, the CDR3 is TGTGCCAGCAGTTACAGGAACACTGAAGCTTTCTTT.

The chain recombines TRBV15 with TRBJ2-5; D could derive from TRBD1 or TRBD2 (6 bases each). Germline values: CDR1 LNHNV, CDR2 YYDKDF (reference sequence). There are 15 residues in the CDR3. V lost 0 bases to trimming and J lost 2 bases, with 10 bases between them. The CDR3 here is CATSRERGDQETQYF. As DNA, the CDR3 is TGTGCCACCAGCAGAGAAAGGGGGGATCAAGAGACCCAGTACTTC.

The chain couples TRBV15 to TRBJ1-2; TRBD1 matches 8 bases. V gave up 4 bases and J gave up 4 bases; unmatched junction bases: 5. This CDR3 comprises 14 residues. Germline assignment: CDR1 LNHNV and CDR2 YYDKDF (reference sequence). This CDR3 is CATSTDRGAYGYTF. CDR3 DNA sequence: TGTGCCACCAGCACTGACAGGGGCGCCTATGGCTACACCTTC.

This sequence joins TRBV27 and TRBJ2-5; TRBD1 aligns across 8 bases. This CDR3 contains 17 residues. V trimming: 3 bases; J trimming: 5 bases; junction bases outside the gene matches: 14. The germline CDR1 and CDR2 sequences are MNHEY and SMNVEV (reference sequence). CDR3 protein: CASSLQQTWTGFETQYF. CDR3 DNA sequence: TGTGCCAGCAGTTTGCAGCAAACCTGGACAGGGTTCGAGACCCAGTACTTC.

The chain uses TRBV28 and TRBJ2-7, with TRBD2 matching 9 bases. J gave up 4 bases and V 6 bases, and 13 bases lay outside the gene matches. This CDR3 contains 16 residues. Looked up from germline, CDR1 is MDHEN and CDR2 is SYDVKM. The CDR3 bases are TGTGCCAGCAGCTCTCCCGTGGGGCTAGCGGGATACGAGCAGTACTTC. It translates to CASSSPVGLAGYEQYF. The full variable domain, with the rest looked up from reference TRBV28 and TRBJ2-7, is DVKVTQSSRYLVKRTGEKVFLECVQDMDHENMFWYRQDPGLGLRLIYFSYDVKMKEKGDIPEGYSVSREKKERFSLILESASTNQTSMYLCASSSPVGLAGYEQYFGPGTRLTVT.

For the CDR3, the DNA is TGTGCCAGCAGCTTGGGACAGGGGGCTTGGCAGCCCCAGCATTTT. It codes for CASSLGQGAWQPQHF. The chain is built from TRBV13 and TRBJ1-5; 12 nucleotides match TRBD1. Losses at the gene ends were 3 bases for V and 7 bases for J; bases not matched to a gene: 4. CDR3 size: 15 residues. Germline-derived CDR1 and CDR2 are PRHDT and FYEKMQ (reference sequence).

CDR3 region: CASSYGSLATNEKLFF. The CDR3 nucleotides are TGTGCCAGCAGTTACGGATCCCTTGCAACTAATGAAAAACTGTTTTTT. The chain employs TRBV28 and TRBJ1-4; D remains ambiguous. The V and J ends lost 4 bases and 0 bases respectively, with 12 bases between them. The CDR3 is 16 residues long. Germline V CDR1 and CDR2: MDHEN, SYDVKM.

The chain is built from TRBV7-8 and TRBJ2-1; 12 bases align to TRBD2. This CDR3 region has 16 residues. Germline V gene lookup returns CDR1 SGHVS and CDR2 FQNEAQ. With 3 bases clipped from V and 6 bases from J, the junction kept 6 bases outside the gene matches. The CDR3 DNA is TGTGCCAGCAGCTTCCGACTAGCGGGAGTAACCAATGAGCAGTTCTTC. Translated, it gives CASSFRLAGVTNEQFF.

The chain links TRBV19 to TRBJ2-7, with TRBD1 matching 8 bases. Trimming at V came to 6 bases and at J to 0 bases, leaving 4 bases not matched to a gene. Germline CDR1 LNHDA, CDR2 SQIVND (reference sequence). The CDR3 extends over 14 amino acids. CDR3 amino acids: CASSDRGVSYEQYF. DNA of the CDR3: TGTGCCAGTAGCGACAGGGGAGTCTCCTACGAGCAGTACTTC.

J is TRBJ1-1 and V is TRBV7-9, with a possible D match to TRBD1 (5 bases). Trimming removed 4 bases at V and 6 bases at J, with 9 bases between. Germline CDR1 SEHNR, CDR2 FQNEAQ (reference sequence). This CDR3 is built from 12 residues. DNA for the CDR3: TGTGCCAGCAGCTGGGGGAGCCCTGAAGCTTTCTTT. Translated: CASSWGSPEAFF. The whole variable domain, remainder taken from reference TRBV7-9 and TRBJ1-1, is DTGVSQNPRHKITKRGQNVTFRCDPISEHNRLYWYRQTLGQGPEFLTYFQNEAQLEKSRLLSDRFSAERPKGSFSTLEIQRTEQGDSAMYLCASSWGSPEAFFGQGTRLTVV.

V is TRBV28 and J is TRBJ2-1, with D hard to call. The ends were cut back, 5 bases at V and 0 bases at J, with 17 bases in the middle. Germline-derived CDR1 and CDR2 are MDHEN and SYDVKM. The CDR3 spans 17 residues. CDR3 sequence reads: CASSPFGRLGSYNEQFF. The CDR3 DNA follows: TGTGCCAGCAGTCCCTTTGGCCGGCTAGGCTCCTACAATGAGCAGTTCTTC.

This chain links TRBV28 with TRBJ1-1; 8 nucleotides agree with TRBD1. Trimming removed 1 base from V and 5 bases from J; junction bases left unmatched: 3. CDR1 and CDR2 (germline): MDHEN, SYDVKM. CDR3 length equals 14 residues. The DNA for the CDR3 is TGTGCCAGCAGTTTATTACAGGGGGGGACTGAAGCTTTCTTT. Protein product: CASSLLQGGTEAFF. Looking up the rest from reference TRBV28 and TRBJ1-1 gives the full variable domain: DVKVTQSSRYLVKRTGEKVFLECVQDMDHENMFWYRQDPGLGLRLIYFSYDVKMKEKGDIPEGYSVSREKKERFSLILESASTNQTSMYLCASSLLQGGTEAFFGQGTRLTVV.

This chain joins TRBV4-1 and TRBJ1-5; D not resolved. Germline V CDR1 and CDR2: MGHRA, YSYEKL. V lost 0 bases and J lost 10, with 13 bases in between. CDR3 length equals 14 residues. The CDR3 loop is CASSQERYHGPQHF. The CDR3 DNA is TGCGCCAGCAGCCAAGAGCGGTATCATGGTCCCCAGCATTTT.

The V and J genes are TRBV11-2 and TRBJ2-7, with 9 bases that match TRBD1. V was pared by 3 bases and J by 0 bases, with 3 bases of the junction left unmatched. Germline CDR1 SGHAT, CDR2 FQNNGV. The CDR3 sequence is 15 residues long. For the CDR3, the DNA is TGTGCCAGCAGCTTGGGGGGACAGGGCTCCTACGAGCAGTACTTC. It specifies CASSLGGQGSYEQYF. The full variable domain, with the rest looked up from reference TRBV11-2 and TRBJ2-7, is EAGVAQSPRYKIIEKRQSVAFWCNPISGHATLYWYQQILGQGPKLLIQFQNNGVVDDSQLPKDRFSAERLKGVDSTLKIQPAKLEDSAVYLCASSLGGQGSYEQYFGPGTRLTVT.

The chain employs TRBV27 and TRBJ2-2; no definite D call. Per germline, CDR1 MNHEY and CDR2 SMNVEV (reference sequence). This CDR3 is built from 12 residues. With 3 bases removed from V and 5 bases from J, the gap between germline ends came to 4 bases. In DNA form, the CDR3 reads TGTGCCAGCAGTTTTTGGACCGGGGAGCTGTTTTTT. Translation: CASSFWTGELFF.

As concerns this clone: This CDR3 is also generated by other DNA sequences in the sample. V gene TRBV7-8 combines with J gene TRBJ2-7; D ambiguous. Germline CDR1 SGHVS, CDR2 FQNEAQ. CDR3 length equals 13 residues. V shed 4 bases and J shed 2 bases, with 9 bases lying between them. CDR3 region: CASSYGPTYEQYF. In nucleotides, the CDR3 is TGTGCCAGCAGCTATGGGCCAACCTACGAGCAGTACTTC.